This T cell receptor (beta chain) emerged from a study of blood T cell repertoires in COVID-19. At the level of the study: Samples taken during acute and convalescent COVID-19 were collected in the United States, Italy and Spain. T cells, B-cell-depleted T cells, or PBMCs supplied cDNA or gDNA.

This CDR3 comprises 15 residues. The germline CDR1 and CDR2 sequences are SGHVS and FQNEAQ. Trimming at V came to 1 base and at J to 1 base, leaving 1 base not matched to a gene. Authors' analysis steps: Amplifying reference gene primers gave estimates of nucleated cell counts. Repertoires were generated with immunoSEQ multiplex PCR, while TCRdb's copy carries only in-frame clones and drops some. V and J calls plus clone size are reproduced from that table; the DNA served to infer D and trimming. Among more than 150,000 clones, about 86% were seen once, and the ten largest hold about 0.95%. The chain has TRBV7-8 and TRBJ1-5, with 7 bases fitting TRBD1. The receptor was isolated from a woman younger than 35 who had recovered from COVID-19. The specimen was peripheral blood. The chain's CDR3 is CASSLGQGSNQPQHF. The CDR3 region has the DNA TGTGCCAGCAGCTTAGGACAGGGAAGCAATCAGCCCCAGCATTTT.